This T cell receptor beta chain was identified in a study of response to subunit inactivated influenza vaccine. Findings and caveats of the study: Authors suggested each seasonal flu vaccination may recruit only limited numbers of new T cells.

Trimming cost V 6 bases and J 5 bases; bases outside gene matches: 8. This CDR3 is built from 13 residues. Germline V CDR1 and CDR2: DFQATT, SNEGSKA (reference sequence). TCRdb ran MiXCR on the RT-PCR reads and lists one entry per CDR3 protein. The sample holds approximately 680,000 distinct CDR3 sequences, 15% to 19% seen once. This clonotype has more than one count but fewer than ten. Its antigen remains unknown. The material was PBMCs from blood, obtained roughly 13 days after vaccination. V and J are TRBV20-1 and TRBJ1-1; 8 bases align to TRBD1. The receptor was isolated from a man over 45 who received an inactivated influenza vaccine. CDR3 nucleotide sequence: TGCAGTGCACCCGGACAGGGCTGGACTGAAGCTTTCTTT. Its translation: CSAPGQGWTEAFF.